This T cell receptor (beta chain) stems from a study of blood T cell repertoires in COVID-19. At the level of the study: T cells, B-cell-depleted T cells, or PBMCs supplied cDNA or gDNA.

The CDR3 has 12 residues. CDR1 and CDR2 (germline): SGHTA, FQGNSA. The J segment lost 6 bases and the V segment lost 8 bases, leaving 7 bases of the junction unmatched. Per the authors' pipeline: Amplification of reference gene primers was used by the study to estimate nucleated cell counts. Sequencing was performed with immunoSEQ multiplex PCR; in TCRdb, only in-frame clones are kept and a portion is missing. The DNA gave D and trimming, while V, J and clone size come from that table. Among over 60,000 clones listed, about three quarters were seen once. The origin of this receptor is a woman older than 75 with acute or convalescent COVID-19. The sample comprised peripheral blood. V gene TRBV7-2 combines with J gene TRBJ2-7, with 7 positions matching TRBD2. The CDR3 DNA reads TGTGCCAGCTCCGGGAGGAGCCGCGAGCAGTACTTC. It translates to CASSGRSREQYF. The full variable domain, rest sourced from reference TRBV7-2 and TRBJ2-7, is GAGVSQSPSNKVTEKGKDVELRCDPISGHTALYWYRQSLGQGLEFLIYFQGNSAPDKSGLPSDRFSAERTGGSVSTLTIQRTQQEDSAVYLCASSGRSREQYFGPGTRLTVT.